This T cell receptor beta chain was documented in a study of blood T cell repertoires in COVID-19. V gave up 7 bases and J gave up 3 bases; unmatched junction bases: 12. The germline gives CDR1 MRHNA, CDR2 SNTAGT. There are 16 residues in the CDR3. Only in-frame clones appear in the TCRdb table, and some are missing; sequencing was by immunoSEQ multiplex PCR. Among around 180,000 clones, about four fifths were seen once, and the ten largest hold 10% to 13%. This receptor was taken from a woman older than 75 with active or convalescent COVID-19. Sequencing was done on a sample of peripheral blood. This chain uses TRBV6-4 with TRBJ1-2; TRBD1 matches 9 bases. CDR3: CASTVPGQGSDYGYTF. The CDR3, as DNA: TGTGCCAGCACAGTCCCGGGACAGGGATCAGACTATGGCTACACCTTC.